This T cell receptor beta chain was found in a study of identical twins (dated by TCRdb to about 2016). For context, the study as a whole: To test whether fetal clonotypes persist, this study deep-sequenced TCR alpha and beta repertoires from monozygotic twins, from unrelated adults of various ages, and from cord blood. Replicate twin experiments were performed at different times using different library preparation protocols to rule out contamination.

Libraries were built with 5' RACE. Reads for this sample came from an Illumina HiSeq 2000. A universal primer binding site was introduced by template switching, and a unique molecular identifier was present in the final cDNA, enabling accurate counting of TCR cDNA molecules. First-strand cDNA for TCR alpha and beta chains was synthesized from specific primers in the conserved constant-segment region. To control for contamination, each cDNA library was double barcoded with a SMART-Mk sample barcode plus Illumina barcodes. TruSeq adapter sequences along with Illumina sample barcodes were introduced in two successive PCR steps. TCR alpha and beta cDNA libraries were sequenced on the Illumina HiSeq platform with custom primers. The study's processing was this. Raw reads were processed with MiGEC to extract unique molecular identifiers, and MiXCR was used to determine CDR3 positions. Recombination models were inferred per individual with the repgenHMM and IGoR tools using an EM algorithm. The tcR package in R was used for shared clonotype analysis, with sharing normalized by the product of cloneset sizes. Out-of-frame nonproductive sequences were analyzed to study raw recombination free of thymic and clonal selection effects. TCRdb itself trimmed the public reads at Q25 with fastp, ran MiXCR and retained productive beta chains. Under each unique CDR3 protein, matching rows form one entry showing the most common genes and DNA. TCRdb's processing, not the study's, gives the V and J calls here. A total of approximately 1.8 million distinct CDR3 sequences appear in this sample, roughly a third of them only once. Clones ranked in the top ten supply more than 0.25% of the sample.

The study at large found these results: A weaker excess of twin sharing was found in beta out-of-frame sequences because the signal-to-noise ratio was lowered by fewer shared sequences. Out-of-frame TCR alpha sharing in monozygotic twins was systematically underestimated by recombination models, whereas sharing between unrelated individuals was in agreement with the recombination models. Fewer insertions were carried by abundant cord blood beta clonotypes; a weaker similar trend was observed in young adult naive repertoires, while no such trend was observed in memory repertoires. Zero-insertion analyses could be partly confounded by invariant T cells such as MAIT and iNKT, though diverse VJ usage argued against such confounding for most clonotypes. Out-of-frame TCR alpha sequences shared between twins showed an excess of low generation-probability sequences compared with coincidental sharing between unrelated individuals. Because the same donors could not be followed over many years, the conclusions relied on cross-sectional statistical analysis.

This clonotype was picked up a small number of times. There is no known antigen for this receptor. No clone much larger than this one lies a single base away; base qualities are absent. CDR1 and CDR2, looked up from the germline V gene, are LGHNA and YNFKEQ. The CDR3 goes from the cysteine to the phenylalanine over 17 residues. Only CDR3 DNA remains: 51 bases, in frame from the first base. V and J are trimmed by 3 bases and 0 bases, and the gene matches miss 7 bases of the junction. Only healthy Caucasian donors were included. This clonotype was sampled from a newborn girl in good health. The chain was built from TRBV4-2 and TRBJ2-1; 8 central nucleotides agree with TRBD2. Sequenced: cord blood. The nucleotide sequence reads TGTGCCAGCAGCCAGTTAGCGGGGCAACTCTCCTACAATGAGCAGTTCTTC. It encodes CASSQLAGQLSYNEQFF.